Listed here are 4 T cell receptor beta chains from one sample, sequenced in a study of T cell clusters in autoimmune cytopenias. TRB was amplified from around 250 ng of peripheral blood genomic DNA per sample. TRB rearrangements were amplified by touch-down multiplex PCR with mixed TRB-A/B primers. TCRdb re-called the multiplex PCR reads and catalogs CDR3 proteins one per entry, DNA excluded. With about 630 distinct CDR3 sequences in the sample, the ten largest clones hold roughly 24%. These data also featured in a second study, about T cell repertoires in aging, cancer and after chemotherapy.

The sequenced sample consisted of peripheral blood. The source is a human donor with an autoimmune cytopenia or autoimmune hepatitis (not recorded which).

By frequency, this clonotype registers large. The genes are TRBV30 and TRBJ1-2; as DNA is missing, the TRBD1 call by TCRdb cannot be tested. The CDR3 extends over 15 amino acids. Germline V lookup: CDR1 GTSNPN, CDR2 SVGIG (reference sequence). This CDR3 reads CAWSAKDRLNYGYTF.

According to its frequency, this clonotype is large. CDR3 loop: CATSSPRSGGGETQYF. The chain links TRBV15 to TRBJ2-5; TCRdb designates TRBD2, a call that cannot be tested without DNA. CDR3 length: 16 residues. Germline V gene sequence: CDR1 LNHNV, CDR2 YYDKDF (reference sequence). The variable domain in full, with the rest retrieved from reference TRBV15 and TRBJ2-5, is DAMVIQNPRYQVTQFGKPVTLSCSQTLNHNVMYWYQQKSSQAPKLLFHYYDKDFNNEADTPDNFQSRRPNTSFCFLDIRSPGLGDTAMYLCATSSPRSGGGETQYFGPGTRLLVL.

CDR3 sequence: CASSRKAGGLETQYF. The rearrangement uses TRBV27 and TRBJ2-5; TCRdb returns TRBD2, unconfirmable since there is no DNA. Looked up from germline, CDR1 is MNHEY and CDR2 is SMNVEV (reference sequence). CDR3 length: 15 residues.

The chain couples TRBV6-1 to TRBJ2-5; lacking DNA, the TRBD2 call made by TCRdb goes unchecked. Per the germline V gene, CDR1 is MNHNS and CDR2 is SASEGT. The CDR3 has 16 residues. The CDR3 loop reads CASSEPPAGGRETQYF.